The 7 T cell receptor beta chains listed next were all sequenced from one sample in a study of blood T cell repertoires in COVID-19. This table comes from immunoSEQ multiplex PCR, and its TCRdb copy is limited to in-frame clones, with some not included. This repertoire shows 200,000 to 250,000 clones, about nine tenths found once; its top ten account for under 2%. Material: peripheral blood. These receptors all stem from a woman aged 55-69 years who had recovered from COVID-19.

The rearrangement links TRBV7-3 to TRBJ2-1; possibly TRBD2 for D (7 bases). V gave up 8 bases and J gave up 9 bases, with 20 bases separating them. This CDR3 has 14 residues. Germline V lookup: CDR1 SGHTA, CDR2 FQGTGA. The CDR3 loop is CASSGGLGPSEQFF. CDR3 bases: TGTGCCAGCTCGGGGGGCCTCGGGCCGAGTGAGCAGTTCTTC.

This clone was observed a single time. The chain is built from TRBV29-1 and TRBJ2-7, with TRBD1 matching 8 bases. J lost 1 base, V lost 8 bases, and 7 bases had no gene match. The CDR3 covers 13 residues. The germline V gene has CDR1 SQVTM and CDR2 ANQGSEA. The CDR3 reads CSSLTGESYEQYF. The CDR3 bases are TGCAGCTCTCTGACAGGGGAGTCCTACGAGCAGTACTTC.

V usage is TRBV11-2 and J usage is TRBJ2-7, with D perhaps TRBD2 (6 bases). The germline V gene has CDR1 SGHAT and CDR2 FQNNGV. V lost 1 base and J 6 bases, leaving 13 bases between the germline ends. The CDR3 consists of 14 residues. CDR3 sequence reads: CASSLGGRLSEQYF. The CDR3, as DNA: TGTGCCAGCAGCTTAGGTGGGAGGCTCAGCGAGCAGTACTTC. The entire variable domain, with the rest obtained from reference TRBV11-2 and TRBJ2-7, is as follows: EAGVAQSPRYKIIEKRQSVAFWCNPISGHATLYWYQQILGQGPKLLIQFQNNGVVDDSQLPKDRFSAERLKGVDSTLKIQPAKLEDSAVYLCASSLGGRLSEQYFGPGTRLTVT.

The chain joins TRBV9 to TRBJ2-7; 9 bases are shared with TRBD2. Germline CDR1 SGDLS, CDR2 YYNGEE. The CDR3 totals 17 residues. V lost 4 bases, J lost 4 bases, and 15 bases stayed unmatched. The CDR3 nucleotides read TGTGCCAGCAGCCCTACCCCTCTAGCGGGGCCCCGATACGAGCAGTACTTC. It codes for CASSPTPLAGPRYEQYF. Full variable domain (rest looked up from reference TRBV9 and TRBJ2-7): DSGVTQTPKHLITATGQRVTLRCSPRSGDLSVYWYQQSLDQGLQFLIQYYNGEERAKGNILERFSAQQFPDLHSELNLSSLELGDSALYFCASSPTPLAGPRYEQYFGPGTRLTVT.

The gene calls are TRBV5-1 and TRBJ2-1; TRBD2 agrees at 12 bases. The CDR3 has 17 residues. The germline CDR1 and CDR2 sequences are SGHRS and YFSETQ. Unmatched junction bases numbered 10, after V lost 4 bases and J lost 5 bases. CDR3 sequence: CASSKTSGGRMNNEQFF. The CDR3 nucleotides read TGCGCCAGCAGCAAGACTAGCGGGGGTAGAATGAACAATGAGCAGTTCTTC.

A word on this clone: The junction departs from germline at one end; a sequencing error may be responsible. CDR3 region: CASSRDREETQYF. DNA of the CDR3: TGTGCTAGCAGCCGGGACAGGGAAGAGACCCAGTACTTC. The chain carries TRBV7-7 and TRBJ2-5; 9 nucleotides line up with TRBD1. The CDR3 loop spans 13 amino acids. CDR1 and CDR2 from the germline V gene are SSHAT and FNYEAQ (reference sequence).

The CDR3, as DNA: TGTGCCAGCAGCGCAGAGGACAGGGGGTACAATGAGCAGTTCTTC. As protein: CASSAEDRGYNEQFF. The gene calls are TRBV9 and TRBJ2-1; 10 bases map to TRBD1. Per germline, CDR1 SGDLS and CDR2 YYNGEE. This CDR3 has 15 amino acids. V shed 3 bases, J shed 4 bases, and the junction held 4 bases outside the gene matches.